This is a list of T cell receptor beta chains from one sample in a study of cytomegalovirus exposure and HLA in healthy donors. Here immunoSEQ multiplex PCR was the method, and the copy in TCRdb shows in-frame clones only, minus some. The repertoire holds approximately 210,000 clones, around nine tenths seen once, with just under 3% in the top ten. The specimen sequenced was PBMCs. Receptors originate from a woman aged 18-30 years in good health and CMV-seronegative. The CDR3 runs from the conserved cysteine through the conserved F or W. Fields, in order: V gene, J gene, clone size, CDR3 length, D gene, CDR3 protein, CDR3 DNA. The D gene is left open where the match is weak. Not every row has a clone size; where given, it reads once, few, many or a size class.

v_call: TRBV9
j_call: TRBJ2-7
clone_size: -
cdr3_length: 15
d_call: -
cdr3_aa: CASSVVRGTKLEQYF
cdr3_nt: TGTGCCAGCAGCGTAGTCAGGGGTACAAAGCTCGAGCAGTACTTC

v_call: TRBV28
j_call: TRBJ2-7
clone_size: -
cdr3_length: 16
d_call: -
cdr3_aa: CASSSLSASNPYEQYF
cdr3_nt: TGTGCCAGCAGTTCCCTAAGCGCCTCGAACCCCTACGAGCAGTACTTC

v_call: TRBV28
j_call: TRBJ2-7
clone_size: -
cdr3_length: 13
d_call: -
cdr3_aa: CASIDRSSYEQYF
cdr3_nt: TGTGCCAGCATCGACAGGAGCTCCTACGAGCAGTACTTC

v_call: TRBV28
j_call: TRBJ2-2
clone_size: -
cdr3_length: 14
d_call: -
cdr3_aa: CASSQSRLPGELFF
cdr3_nt: TGTGCCAGCAGTCAGTCTCGACTTCCCGGGGAGCTGTTTTTT

v_call: TRBV15
j_call: TRBJ2-2
clone_size: -
cdr3_length: 13
d_call: TRBD1
cdr3_aa: CATSPGDRVGLFF
cdr3_nt: TGTGCCACCAGCCCTGGGGACAGGGTCGGGCTGTTTTTT

v_call: TRBV30
j_call: TRBJ1-1
clone_size: -
cdr3_length: 13
d_call: TRBD1
cdr3_aa: CACSRDRNTEAFF
cdr3_nt: TGTGCCTGCTCCCGGGACAGGAACACTGAAGCTTTCTTT

v_call: TRBV29-1
j_call: TRBJ2-7
clone_size: -
cdr3_length: 13
d_call: -
cdr3_aa: CSVRGGHDYEQYF
cdr3_nt: TGCAGCGTTCGCGGCGGACATGACTACGAGCAGTACTTC

v_call: TRBV27
j_call: TRBJ2-7
clone_size: -
cdr3_length: 14
d_call: TRBD1
cdr3_aa: CATRDREVAYEQYF
cdr3_nt: TGTGCCACCCGGGACAGGGAGGTAGCCTACGAGCAGTACTTC

v_call: TRBV29-1
j_call: TRBJ1-1
clone_size: -
cdr3_length: 13
d_call: -
cdr3_aa: CSVESGGPTEAFF
cdr3_nt: TGCAGCGTTGAAAGCGGGGGTCCCACTGAAGCTTTCTTT

v_call: TRBV19
j_call: TRBJ1-1
clone_size: -
cdr3_length: 13
d_call: -
cdr3_aa: CASKDSPRTEAFF
cdr3_nt: TGTGCCAGTAAGGACAGCCCCAGGACTGAAGCTTTCTTT

v_call: TRBV5-4
j_call: TRBJ1-2
clone_size: -
cdr3_length: 14
d_call: TRBD1
cdr3_aa: CASSDTGQGQGYTF
cdr3_nt: TGTGCCAGCAGCGACACCGGACAGGGTCAAGGCTACACCTTC

v_call: TRBV11-2
j_call: TRBJ1-2
clone_size: -
cdr3_length: 13
d_call: -
cdr3_aa: CASSSTNRDGYTF
cdr3_nt: TGTGCCAGCAGCTCGACCAACAGGGATGGCTACACCTTC

v_call: TRBV9
j_call: TRBJ1-3
clone_size: -
cdr3_length: 13
d_call: TRBD1
cdr3_aa: CASSVGTADTIYF
cdr3_nt: TGTGCCAGCAGCGTTGGGACAGCGGACACCATATATTTT

v_call: TRBV5-8
j_call: TRBJ1-2
clone_size: -
cdr3_length: 16
d_call: TRBD1
cdr3_aa: CASSLDDRVYNYGYTF
cdr3_nt: TGTGCCAGCAGCTTAGACGACAGGGTATACAACTATGGCTACACCTTC

v_call: TRBV14
j_call: TRBJ2-2
clone_size: -
cdr3_length: 14
d_call: -
cdr3_aa: CASSPPVPTGELFF
cdr3_nt: TGTGCCAGCAGCCCCCCAGTCCCCACCGGGGAGCTGTTTTTT

v_call: TRBV4-2
j_call: TRBJ1-5
clone_size: -
cdr3_length: 15
d_call: -
cdr3_aa: CASSQDRDIGQPQHF
cdr3_nt: TGTGCCAGCAGCCAAGATCGGGACATAGGCCAGCCCCAGCATTTT

v_call: TRBV13
j_call: TRBJ2-1
clone_size: -
cdr3_length: 16
d_call: -
cdr3_aa: CASSLGSAGIFNEQFF
cdr3_nt: TGTGCCAGCAGCTTAGGGTCGGCGGGAATATTCAATGAGCAGTTCTTC

v_call: TRBV7-2
j_call: TRBJ2-1
clone_size: few
cdr3_length: 16
d_call: TRBD2
cdr3_aa: CASSLWSGRRYNEQFF
cdr3_nt: TGTGCCAGCAGCTTATGGAGCGGGAGAAGGTACAATGAGCAGTTCTTC

v_call: TRBV5-1
j_call: TRBJ2-6
clone_size: -
cdr3_length: 21
d_call: -
cdr3_aa: CASSLVLGAGDIASGANVLTF
cdr3_nt: TGCGCCAGCAGCTTGGTTCTGGGGGCCGGGGATATCGCCTCTGGGGCCAACGTCCTGACTTTC

v_call: TRBV27
j_call: TRBJ2-7
clone_size: -
cdr3_length: 15
d_call: TRBD2
cdr3_aa: CASSLMAGGAYEQYF
cdr3_nt: TGTGCCAGCAGTTTAATGGCGGGAGGAGCCTACGAGCAGTACTTC

v_call: TRBV11-3
j_call: TRBJ2-5
clone_size: -
cdr3_length: 16
d_call: TRBD2
cdr3_aa: CASSRGGSGSTQTQYF
cdr3_nt: TGTGCCAGCAGCCGGGGTGGGAGCGGGAGTACTCAGACCCAGTACTTC

v_call: TRBV4-1
j_call: TRBJ2-1
clone_size: -
cdr3_length: 15
d_call: -
cdr3_aa: CASSRGSPGHNEQFF
cdr3_nt: TGCGCCAGCAGCCGCGGGTCCCCTGGCCACAATGAGCAGTTCTTC

v_call: TRBV7-2
j_call: TRBJ1-1
clone_size: once
cdr3_length: 13
d_call: -
cdr3_aa: CASSFFGNTEAFF
cdr3_nt: TGTGCCAGCAGCTTCTTCGGGAACACTGAAGCTTTCTTT

v_call: TRBV28
j_call: TRBJ1-5
clone_size: -
cdr3_length: 19
d_call: TRBD1
cdr3_aa: CASSYPRDSRYHSNQPQHF
cdr3_nt: TGTGCCAGCAGTTACCCCCGGGACAGTAGATATCATAGCAATCAGCCCCAGCATTTT

v_call: TRBV27
j_call: TRBJ2-2
clone_size: -
cdr3_length: 14
d_call: -
cdr3_aa: CASSLSTTPGELFF
cdr3_nt: TGTGCCAGCAGTTTGTCCACAACACCCGGGGAGCTGTTTTTT

v_call: TRBV19
j_call: TRBJ1-1
clone_size: -
cdr3_length: 15
d_call: -
cdr3_aa: CASSILGAMNTEAFF
cdr3_nt: TGTGCCAGTAGTATTCTAGGGGCAATGAACACTGAAGCTTTCTTT

v_call: TRBV18
j_call: TRBJ2-1
clone_size: -
cdr3_length: 16
d_call: TRBD1
cdr3_aa: CASSPGSRTGSNEQFF
cdr3_nt: TGTGCCAGCTCACCCGGCTCCAGGACAGGGTCGAATGAGCAGTTCTTC

v_call: TRBV29-1
j_call: TRBJ2-2
clone_size: -
cdr3_length: 13
d_call: TRBD1
cdr3_aa: CSVADRATGELFF
cdr3_nt: TGCAGCGTTGCGGACAGGGCGACCGGGGAGCTGTTTTTT

v_call: TRBV27
j_call: TRBJ1-5
clone_size: -
cdr3_length: 14
d_call: -
cdr3_aa: CASSLQGRDQPQHF
cdr3_nt: TGTGCCAGCAGTTTACAGGGAAGGGATCAGCCCCAGCATTTT

v_call: TRBV2
j_call: TRBJ2-1
clone_size: -
cdr3_length: 15
d_call: TRBD2
cdr3_aa: CASSERLAGDGEQFF
cdr3_nt: TGTGCCAGCAGTGAGAGACTAGCGGGAGACGGTGAGCAGTTCTTC

v_call: TRBV27
j_call: TRBJ2-5
clone_size: -
cdr3_length: 15
d_call: -
cdr3_aa: CASSLRLSGEETQYF
cdr3_nt: TGTGCCAGCAGTTTAAGACTCTCTGGTGAAGAGACCCAGTACTTC

v_call: TRBV27
j_call: TRBJ2-1
clone_size: -
cdr3_length: 15
d_call: -
cdr3_aa: CASSSGNTPYNEQFF
cdr3_nt: TGTGCCAGCAGTTCAGGAAACACACCCTACAATGAGCAGTTCTTC

v_call: TRBV6-1
j_call: TRBJ2-1
clone_size: -
cdr3_length: 17
d_call: TRBD2
cdr3_aa: CASSAPPGLEGSNEQFF
cdr3_nt: TGTGCCAGCAGTGCCCCGCCGGGACTAGAGGGGTCCAATGAGCAGTTCTTC

v_call: TRBV6-1
j_call: TRBJ1-1
clone_size: -
cdr3_length: 12
d_call: -
cdr3_aa: CASSDQAVEAFF
cdr3_nt: TGTGCCAGCAGTGACCAGGCCGTCGAAGCTTTCTTT

v_call: TRBV29-1
j_call: TRBJ1-3
clone_size: -
cdr3_length: 13
d_call: -
cdr3_aa: CSIGHSAGNTIYF
cdr3_nt: TGCAGTATTGGACACTCCGCTGGAAACACCATATATTTT

v_call: TRBV7-9
j_call: TRBJ2-1
clone_size: -
cdr3_length: 16
d_call: -
cdr3_aa: CASSIRSDSSYNEQFF
cdr3_nt: TGTGCCAGCAGCATAAGAAGTGATAGCTCCTACAATGAGCAGTTCTTC

v_call: TRBV5-1
j_call: TRBJ2-3
clone_size: -
cdr3_length: 15
d_call: -
cdr3_aa: CASSLVTTQLDTQYF
cdr3_nt: TGCGCCAGCAGCTTGGTCACTACCCAACTAGATACGCAGTATTTT

v_call: TRBV30
j_call: TRBJ1-4
clone_size: -
cdr3_length: 14
d_call: TRBD1
cdr3_aa: CAWSETGGGEKLFF
cdr3_nt: TGTGCCTGGAGTGAAACAGGGGGTGGTGAAAAACTGTTTTTT

v_call: TRBV28
j_call: TRBJ2-7
clone_size: -
cdr3_length: 14
d_call: TRBD2
cdr3_aa: CASSPRLAAYEQYF
cdr3_nt: TGTGCCAGCAGTCCACGACTAGCGGCCTACGAGCAGTACTTC

v_call: TRBV5-1
j_call: TRBJ1-1
clone_size: -
cdr3_length: 14
d_call: -
cdr3_aa: CASSFVGGNTEAFF
cdr3_nt: TGCGCCAGCAGCTTTGTAGGGGGTAACACTGAAGCTTTCTTT

v_call: TRBV28
j_call: TRBJ1-4
clone_size: -
cdr3_length: 14
d_call: TRBD1
cdr3_aa: CASSFQGARGKLFF
cdr3_nt: TGTGCCAGCAGTTTTCAGGGGGCGAGGGGAAAACTGTTTTTT

v_call: TRBV27
j_call: TRBJ1-1
clone_size: -
cdr3_length: 15
d_call: -
cdr3_aa: CASRLLTSPYTEAFF
cdr3_nt: TGTGCCAGCAGACTCCTTACCTCGCCATACACTGAAGCTTTCTTT

v_call: TRBV5-4
j_call: TRBJ2-7
clone_size: -
cdr3_length: 15
d_call: -
cdr3_aa: CASSFKTGTFYEQYF
cdr3_nt: TGTGCCAGCAGCTTCAAGACAGGGACTTTCTACGAGCAGTACTTC

v_call: TRBV28
j_call: TRBJ2-2
clone_size: -
cdr3_length: 19
d_call: TRBD2
cdr3_aa: CASSPRGTSGSAGTGELFF
cdr3_nt: TGTGCCAGCAGCCCAAGGGGGACTAGCGGGAGCGCGGGCACCGGGGAGCTGTTTTTT

v_call: TRBV7-2
j_call: TRBJ2-3
clone_size: -
cdr3_length: 15
d_call: -
cdr3_aa: CASSLSVRDTDTQYF
cdr3_nt: TGTGCCAGCAGCTTATCTGTCAGGGACACAGATACGCAGTATTTT

v_call: TRBV2
j_call: TRBJ2-7
clone_size: -
cdr3_length: 13
d_call: -
cdr3_aa: CASLQPGSYEQYF
cdr3_nt: TGTGCCAGCCTACAGCCTGGCTCCTACGAGCAGTACTTC